The 18 T cell receptor beta chains reported below all come from one sample, sequenced in a study of blood T cell repertoires in COVID-19. Measured with immunoSEQ multiplex PCR; TCRdb has only the in-frame clones, and not every one. Among about 20,000 clones, 79% were seen once, and the ten largest hold 56%. What was sequenced was peripheral blood. The receptor set was obtained from a man older than 75 with acute or convalescent COVID-19.

The V and J genes are TRBV18 and TRBJ2-7, with 7 bases that match TRBD2. The CDR3 has 15 amino acids. Trimming at V came to 0 bases and at J to 6 bases, leaving 8 bases not matched to a gene. Germline V gene data show CDR1 as KGHSH and CDR2 as LQKENI. DNA of the CDR3: TGTGCCAGCTCACCACCGGGGAGGGCAGGTCGCGAGCAGTACTTC. This gives the protein CASSPPGRAGREQYF.

This sequence joins TRBV30 and TRBJ2-6; no reliable D call. With 6 bases removed from V and 0 bases from J, the gap between germline ends came to 18 bases. This CDR3 contains 17 residues. CDR1 and CDR2 (germline): GTSNPN, SVGIG (reference sequence). The CDR3 nucleotides read TGTGCCTGTGACGACAAGGCCTTTTACTCTGGGGCCAACGTCCTGACTTTC. Translated, it gives CACDDKAFYSGANVLTF.

This rearrangement joins TRBV30 to TRBJ2-3, with D tentatively TRBD1 (5 bases). The germline V gene has CDR1 GTSNPN and CDR2 SVGIG (reference sequence). CDR3 length: 12 residues. The V end lost 1 base, the J end lost 4 bases, and 6 bases lay between the germline ends. The CDR3 loop reads CAWSGRADTQYF. CDR3 in DNA: TGTGCCTGGAGTGGCAGGGCAGATACGCAGTATTTT.

V gene TRBV6-4 combines with J gene TRBJ1-1; a weak D match, TRBD1 (5 bases). From germline, CDR1 is MRHNA and CDR2 SNTAGT. V was clipped by 4 bases and J by 0 bases, with 6 bases between them. The CDR3 is 13 amino acids. The CDR3 loop is CASSVRVNTEAFF. In DNA form, the CDR3 reads TGTGCCAGCAGTGTCAGGGTGAACACTGAAGCTTTCTTT.

The chain employs TRBV6-4 and TRBJ2-5, with a weak D call TRBD2 (5 bases). Germline CDR1 and CDR2: MRHNA and SNTAGT. V shed 2 bases and J shed 5 bases, with 33 bases lying between them. This CDR3 has 21 residues. CDR3: CASSDPLSAFLHGVRGETQYF. DNA for the CDR3: TGTGCCAGCAGTGACCCCTTATCCGCCTTCCTCCACGGGGTTCGAGGGGAGACCCAGTACTTC.

The V call is TRBV15, the J call TRBJ2-6, with a weak D call TRBD1 (5 bases). Trimming cost V 0 bases and J 0 bases, with 9 bases left between them. The germline V gene has CDR1 LNHNV and CDR2 YYDKDF (reference sequence). The CDR3 loop spans 17 amino acids. The CDR3 coding sequence is TGTGCCACCAGCAGAGAAAACAGGTTCTCTGGGGCCAACGTCCTGACTTTC. This sequence encodes CATSRENRFSGANVLTF.

The chain couples TRBV6-5 to TRBJ2-1, with D tentatively TRBD2 (6 bases). Germline-derived CDR1 and CDR2 are MNHEY and SVGAGI. The V end lost 8 bases, the J end lost 12 bases, and 17 bases lay between the germline ends. The CDR3 sequence is 12 residues long. The CDR3 protein is CASGGNGRAQFF. CDR3 nucleotide sequence: TGTGCCAGCGGGGGGAACGGGCGGGCGCAGTTCTTC.

Of note for this clone: One junction end disagrees with the germline gene, perhaps due to a read error. This sequence joins TRBV7-7 and TRBJ2-3; TRBD2 is a possible D gene (5 bases). The germline V gene encodes CDR1 SSHAT and CDR2 FNYEAQ (reference sequence). CDR3 size: 15 residues. CDR3 loop: CASSLSSGASDTQYF. In DNA form, the CDR3 reads TGTGCTAGCAGCTTATCAAGCGGAGCGTCAGATACGCAGTATTTT.

The chain links TRBV5-1 to TRBJ1-1; D not resolved. The germline CDR1 and CDR2 sequences are SGHRS and YFSETQ. V was pared by 5 bases and J by 4 bases, with 15 bases between. There are 14 residues in the CDR3. CDR3 sequence (DNA): TGCGCCAGCAGTCCTAGGGAGCTGGGCACTGAAGCTTTCTTT. Translating it yields CASSPRELGTEAFF.

In this sample, this clone turned up a few times. The genes are TRBV4-2 and TRBJ2-3; D is perhaps TRBD2 (6 bases). Per the germline V gene, CDR1 is LGHNA and CDR2 is YNFKEQ. Trimming pared 2 bases from V and 0 bases from J, leaving 15 bases between. This CDR3 region has 17 residues. CDR3 nucleotide sequence: TGTGCCAGCAGCCAACCGTACGGGGGATCTAGCACAGATACGCAGTATTTT. Its protein is CASSQPYGGSSTDTQYF.

This rearrangement joins TRBV27 to TRBJ1-4; 9 nucleotides agree with TRBD1. The CDR3 extends over 15 amino acids. J lost 4 bases, V lost 6 bases, and 6 bases had no gene match. Germline CDR1 MNHEY, CDR2 SMNVEV (reference sequence). The CDR3 bases are TGTGCCAGCAGGGAACAGGGGGCGGGTAATGAAAAACTGTTTTTT. Translation gives CASREQGAGNEKLFF.

As for this clone: The same CDR3 is also encoded by other DNA sequences in this sample. V usage is TRBV9 and J usage is TRBJ1-1, with a tentative D call TRBD1 (6 bases). Germline CDR1 SGDLS, CDR2 YYNGEE. The CDR3 is 13 amino acids. Trimming left V 4 bases short and J 3 bases short, with 10 bases between. The CDR3 loop is CASSPGDDTEAFF. The CDR3, as DNA: TGTGCCAGCAGCCCAGGGGACGACACTGAAGCTTTCTTT.

The chain combines TRBV12-5 with TRBJ2-1; weak D call: TRBD2 (5 bases). V lost 0 bases and J lost 4, with 13 bases in between. The CDR3 sequence is 16 residues long. CDR1 is LGHNT and CDR2 is FRNRAP in the germline V gene. The CDR3 DNA reads as TGTGCTAGTGGTTTGGTAAGCGGAGAGGGTTACAATGAGCAGTTCTTC. It translates to CASGLVSGEGYNEQFF.

The chain joins TRBV11-2 to TRBJ2-1; 9 bases are a match to TRBD2. Germline V lookup: CDR1 SGHAT, CDR2 FQNNGV. This CDR3 comprises 17 residues. Trimming took 4 bases from V and 6 from J; bases not matched to a gene: 13. In DNA form, the CDR3 reads TGTGCCAGCAGCTCTTCGCTCCTAGCGGGACGTCGCAATGAGCAGTTCTTC. This translates into CASSSSLLAGRRNEQFF.

This clone was counted between two and nine times. This sequence joins TRBV7-8 and TRBJ1-1, with D perhaps TRBD1 (6 bases). V lost 6 bases and J 2 bases, leaving 13 bases between the germline ends. The length of the CDR3 is 14 residues. Germline CDR1 and CDR2: SGHVS and FQNEAQ. The CDR3 is CASSMTGLNTEAFF. The CDR3 nucleotides read TGTGCCAGCAGTATGACAGGACTCAACACTGAAGCTTTCTTT.

This rearrangement joins TRBV6-5 to TRBJ1-2; D is possibly TRBD1 (6 bases). Germline V gene data show CDR1 as MNHEY and CDR2 as SVGAGI. The CDR3 is 14 residues long. Trimming removed 0 bases at V and 5 bases at J, with 10 bases between. The CDR3 here is CASSYSDSPYGYTF. CDR3 DNA: TGTGCCAGCAGTTACTCGGACAGCCCGTATGGCTACACCTTC.

This chain joins TRBV5-6 and TRBJ1-1; a weak D match, TRBD1 (5 bases). The CDR3 length is 16 residues. V lost 1 base and J 1 base, leaving 14 bases between the germline ends. Germline V gives CDR1 SGHDT, CDR2 YYEEEE. The CDR3 coding sequence is TGTGCCAGCAGCTTGTTCGGTCGGGGGGGGAACACTGAAGCTTTCTTT. Its protein is CASSLFGRGGNTEAFF.

The rearrangement links TRBV12-5 to TRBJ2-1; the match to TRBD2 covers 13 bases. Looked up from germline, CDR1 is LGHNT and CDR2 is FRNRAP. The CDR3 is made up of 15 amino acids. J was trimmed by 9 bases and V by 3 bases; bases with no gene match: 5. CDR3 in DNA: TGTGCTAGTGGTTTTGGACTAGCGGGAGTTCCTGAGCAGTTCTTC. Translation: CASGFGLAGVPEQFF.